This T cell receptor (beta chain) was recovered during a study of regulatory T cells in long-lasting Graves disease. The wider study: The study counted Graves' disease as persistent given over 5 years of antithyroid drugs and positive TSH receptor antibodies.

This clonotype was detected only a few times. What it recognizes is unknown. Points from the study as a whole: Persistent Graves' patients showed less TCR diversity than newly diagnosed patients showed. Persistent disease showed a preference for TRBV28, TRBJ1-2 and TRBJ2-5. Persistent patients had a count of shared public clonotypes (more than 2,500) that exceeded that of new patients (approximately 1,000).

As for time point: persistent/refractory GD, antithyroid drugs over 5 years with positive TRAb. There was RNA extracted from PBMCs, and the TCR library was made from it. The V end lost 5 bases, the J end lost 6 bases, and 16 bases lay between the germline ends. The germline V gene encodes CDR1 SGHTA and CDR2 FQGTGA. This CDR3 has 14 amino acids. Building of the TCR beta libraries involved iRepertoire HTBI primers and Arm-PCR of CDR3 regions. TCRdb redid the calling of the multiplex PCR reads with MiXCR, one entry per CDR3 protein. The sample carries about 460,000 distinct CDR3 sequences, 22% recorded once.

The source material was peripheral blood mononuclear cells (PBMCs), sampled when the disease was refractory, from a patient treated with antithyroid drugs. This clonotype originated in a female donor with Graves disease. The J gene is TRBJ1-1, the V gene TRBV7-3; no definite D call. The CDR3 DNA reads TGTGCCAGCAGCCTGCGGGCGGGGAATGCTGAAGCTTTCTTT. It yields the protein CASSLRAGNAEAFF.